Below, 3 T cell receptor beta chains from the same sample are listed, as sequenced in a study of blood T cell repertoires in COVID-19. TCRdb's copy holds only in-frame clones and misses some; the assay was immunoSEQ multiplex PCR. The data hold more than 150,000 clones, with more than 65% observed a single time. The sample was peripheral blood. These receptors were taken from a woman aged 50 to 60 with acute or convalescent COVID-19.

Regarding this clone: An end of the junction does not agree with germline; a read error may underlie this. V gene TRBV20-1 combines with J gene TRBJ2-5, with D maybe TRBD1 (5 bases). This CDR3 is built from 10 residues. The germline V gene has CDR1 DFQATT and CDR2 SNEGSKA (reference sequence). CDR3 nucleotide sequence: TGCAGTGCTAGAGAGTTAGCAGGGAACTTC. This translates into CSARELAGNF.

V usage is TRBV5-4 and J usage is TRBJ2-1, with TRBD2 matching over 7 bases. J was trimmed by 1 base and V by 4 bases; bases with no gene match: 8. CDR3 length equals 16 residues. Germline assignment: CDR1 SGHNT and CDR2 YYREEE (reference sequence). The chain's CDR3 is CASSPGGAGSYNEQFF. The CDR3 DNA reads TGTGCCAGCAGCCCCGGGGGAGCGGGGTCCTACAATGAGCAGTTCTTC.

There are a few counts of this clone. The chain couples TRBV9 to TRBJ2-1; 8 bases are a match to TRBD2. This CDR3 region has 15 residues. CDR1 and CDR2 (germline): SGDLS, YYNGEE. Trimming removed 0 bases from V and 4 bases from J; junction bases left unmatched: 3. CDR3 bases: TGTGCCAGCAGCGTAGAGGCTAGCGGGTACAATGAGCAGTTCTTC. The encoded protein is CASSVEASGYNEQFF.